The rows below give T cell receptor beta chains drawn from one sample of a study of T cell responses to AZD1222 COVID-19 vaccine. Data came from immunoSEQ multiplex PCR; TCRdb stores just in-frame clones and leaves some out. This sample carries about 130,000 clones, 70% to 90% of them seen once, and the ten largest clones take around a tenth. The sample in question was peripheral blood, obtained 28 days after the second AZD1222 dose. These receptors were collected from an adult who received the AZD1222 COVID-19 vaccine. Each CDR3 is given with its conserved first and last residue. D genes are given only for firm matches. Not every row has a clone size; where given, it reads once, few, many or a size class.

TRBD1	.	18	TRBV30	TRBJ1-2	CAWSVTGFVPSVNYGYTF	TGTGCCTGGAGTGTGACAGGGTTTGTGCCCTCTGTTAACTATGGCTACACCTTC
.	.	11	TRBV9	TRBJ1-2	CASSRNYGYTF	TGTGCCAGCAGCAGGAACTATGGCTACACCTTC
TRBD1	.	15	TRBV20-1	TRBJ1-6	CSASPVDRGNSPLHF	TGCAGTGCTAGTCCCGTAGACAGGGGAAATTCACCCCTCCACTTT
TRBD2	.	13	TRBV10-2	TRBJ2-5	CASRGGVSGTQYF	TGCGCCAGCCGCGGGGGGGTCTCTGGGACCCAGTACTTC
TRBD1	few	16	TRBV24-1	TRBJ2-4	CATSERGLVAKNIQYF	TGTGCCACCAGTGAGAGGGGGCTGGTAGCCAAAAACATTCAGTACTTC
TRBD1	.	15	TRBV19	TRBJ2-3	CASSIGTGYTDTQYF	TGTGCCAGTAGTATAGGGACAGGATACACAGATACGCAGTATTTT
.	.	14	TRBV11-3	TRBJ1-3	CASSPGTAGDTIYF	TGTGCCAGCAGTCCCGGGACGGCCGGGGACACCATATATTTT
.	.	16	TRBV9	TRBJ1-6	CASSLDSFSYNSPLHF	TGTGCCAGCAGCTTGGACAGCTTCTCCTATAATTCACCCCTCCACTTT
.	once	15	TRBV3-1/TRBV3-2	TRBJ2-7	CASSPSRDKVNEQYF	TGTGCCAGCAGCCCAAGCCGGGACAAGGTCAACGAGCAGTACTTC
.	.	13	TRBV12-3/TRBV12-4	TRBJ1-1	CASSLGINTEAFF	TGTGCCAGCAGCTTAGGGATAAACACTGAAGCTTTCTTT
.	.	13	TRBV5-1	TRBJ2-1	CASSRTWGREQFF	TGCGCCAGCAGCCGGACTTGGGGGAGGGAGCAGTTCTTC
.	.	14	TRBV7-9	TRBJ2-5	CASSALLDRETQYF	TGTGCCAGCAGCGCCCTTCTGGACCGGGAGACCCAGTACTTC
.	.	13	TRBV11-2	TRBJ1-1	CASSLEFGIEAFF	TGTGCCAGCAGCTTAGAATTCGGGATTGAAGCTTTCTTT
.	.	16	TRBV29-1	TRBJ1-1	CSVARREGFLGTEAFF	TGCAGCGTTGCCAGGAGGGAGGGGTTCCTCGGGACTGAAGCTTTCTTT
.	.	13	TRBV6-5	TRBJ1-2	CASSYRLAYGYTF	TGTGCCAGCAGTTACCGTTTGGCCTATGGCTACACCTTC
.	.	16	TRBV15	TRBJ1-2	CATSRGGGRGDYGYTF	TGTGCCACCAGCAGAGGCGGGGGCAGGGGAGACTATGGCTACACCTTC
.	.	15	TRBV6-5	TRBJ1-4	CASSYGVRTNEKLFF	TGTGCCAGCAGTTACGGTGTAAGGACTAATGAAAAACTGTTTTTT
TRBD1	.	12	TRBV9	TRBJ1-1	CASSLDRGEAFF	TGTGCCAGCAGCTTAGACAGGGGGGAAGCTTTCTTT
.	few	14	TRBV19	TRBJ1-4	CASSIGSVGEKLFF	TGTGCCAGTAGTATTGGAAGTGTTGGTGAAAAACTGTTTTTT
TRBD2	.	14	TRBV7-3	TRBJ2-5	CASSSSGGSETQYF	TGTGCCAGCAGCTCTAGCGGGGGGTCGGAGACCCAGTACTTC
.	few	16	TRBV3-1/TRBV3-2	TRBJ2-1	CASSPLLGQGSDEQFF	TGTGCCAGCAGCCCCCTTTTGGGTCAGGGTAGCGATGAGCAGTTCTTC
TRBD1	.	17	TRBV9	TRBJ1-2	CASSVGVGGQGTTGYTF	TGTGCCAGCAGCGTAGGGGTTGGAGGACAGGGGACGACTGGCTACACCTTC
TRBD1	.	14	TRBV5-1	TRBJ2-7	CASYPGTGAGEQYF	TGCGCCAGTTATCCCGGGACAGGGGCCGGCGAGCAGTACTTC
TRBD1	.	14	TRBV18	TRBJ1-2	CASSPQGQLYGYTF	TGTGCCAGCTCACCCCAGGGACAGCTCTATGGCTACACCTTC
.	.	11	TRBV20-1	TRBJ1-2	CSAHGRQSYTF	TGCAGTGCCCACGGGCGGCAGAGCTACACCTTC
.	.	13	TRBV7-9	TRBJ1-3	CASQGGRLDTIYF	TGTGCCAGCCAAGGAGGGAGGCTGGACACCATATATTTT
.	.	15	TRBV6-5	TRBJ1-1	CASRTGHDMNTEAFF	TGTGCCAGCAGGACCGGACACGACATGAACACTGAAGCTTTCTTT
.	.	16	TRBV5-1	TRBJ2-5	CASSLAVSQRGETQYF	TGCGCCAGCAGCTTGGCCGTCTCTCAGAGAGGGGAGACCCAGTACTTC
.	.	15	TRBV7-2	TRBJ1-6	CATLRDPQGGSPLHF	TGTGCCACCCTAAGGGACCCCCAGGGAGGCTCACCCCTCCACTTT
.	.	14	TRBV2	TRBJ1-4	CASSPLLQAEKLFF	TGTGCCAGCAGCCCGTTATTACAGGCGGAAAAACTGTTTTTT
.	.	13	TRBV28	TRBJ1-6	CASSVPAKPPLHF	TGTGCCAGCAGTGTTCCTGCGAAGCCACCCCTCCACTTT
TRBD1	.	13	TRBV29-1	TRBJ1-2	CGTWDSPNYGYTF	TGCGGGACCTGGGACAGCCCTAACTATGGCTACACCTTC
.	.	15	TRBV3-1/TRBV3-2	TRBJ2-7	CASSHQHWGWGEQYF	TGTGCCAGCAGCCACCAACACTGGGGGTGGGGTGAGCAGTACTTC
.	.	14	TRBV6-2/TRBV6-3	TRBJ1-2	CASSYPDQNYGYTF	TGTGCCAGCAGTTACCCGGACCAGAACTATGGCTACACCTTC
.	.	14	TRBV3-1/TRBV3-2	TRBJ2-5	CASSQAMIGETQYF	TGTGCCAGCAGCCAAGCTATGATAGGGGAGACCCAGTACTTC
.	.	15	TRBV18	TRBJ2-3	CASSEGRRSTDTQYF	TGTGCCAGCTCAGAGGGGAGGCGTAGCACAGATACGCAGTATTTT
.	.	14	TRBV9	TRBJ2-3	CATSRDSLTDTQYF	TGTGCCACAAGCCGGGACTCGCTCACAGATACGCAGTATTTT
.	.	16	TRBV6-5	TRBJ2-5	CASSYSMVGVGETQYF	TGTGCCAGCAGTTACTCGATGGTTGGTGTTGGGGAGACCCAGTACTTC
.	.	14	TRBV3-1/TRBV3-2	TRBJ1-5	CASSWGRGDQPQHF	TGTGCCAGCTCCTGGGGGAGGGGGGATCAGCCCCAGCATTTT
.	.	15	TRBV4-3	TRBJ2-3	CASSQDRVGADTQYF	TGCGCCAGCAGCCAAGATCGGGTTGGCGCAGATACGCAGTATTTT